These 27 T cell receptor beta chains were sequenced from one sample in a study of blood T cell repertoires in COVID-19. This table comes from immunoSEQ multiplex PCR, and its TCRdb copy is limited to in-frame clones, with some not included. Of about 320,000 clones listed, approximately 88% were seen once; the top ten hold around 4.8%. The sequenced sample was PBMCs or T cells enriched from blood (not recorded which). Source of these receptors: a man in his sixties who had recovered from COVID-19.

The chain uses TRBV5-1 and TRBJ2-7; possible D gene TRBD1, 6 bases. The CDR3 has 14 amino acids. CDR1 is SGHRS, CDR2 YFSETQ, per germline. The V and J ends lost 0 bases and 2 bases respectively, with 9 bases between them. The CDR3 nucleotides are TGCGCCAGCAGCTTGGAAAACAGGGCCTACGAGCAGTACTTC. Amino acids: CASSLENRAYEQYF.

This chain links TRBV6-5 with TRBJ1-2; 8 nucleotides align to TRBD1. V was clipped by 6 bases and J by 6 bases; unmatched bases: 9. Looked up from germline, CDR1 is MNHEY and CDR2 is SVGAGI. The CDR3 totals 14 residues. CDR3 in DNA: TGTGCCAGCAGACTAAAAGGACAGGGCGATGGCTACACCTTC. Translating it yields CASRLKGQGDGYTF.

The CDR3 here is CASSFEGNGVYEQYF. The CDR3 DNA reads as TGTGCCAGCAGTTTCGAAGGGAACGGGGTCTACGAGCAGTACTTC. The rearrangement uses TRBV28 and TRBJ2-7; possibly TRBD2 for D (5 bases). This CDR3 has 15 amino acids. V was shortened by 3 bases and J by 3 bases, with 15 bases between the two germline ends. CDR1 is MDHEN, CDR2 SYDVKM, per germline.

The chain uses TRBV28 and TRBJ1-4, with 8 bases matching TRBD1. CDR3 length: 15 amino acids. The V and J ends lost 9 bases and 0 bases, in that order; junction bases with no gene match: 6. Per the germline V gene, CDR1 is MDHEN and CDR2 is SYDVKM. CDR3 residues: CASGDRGATNEKLFF. CDR3 sequence (DNA): TGTGCCAGTGGAGACAGGGGCGCAACTAATGAAAAACTGTTTTTT.

V usage is TRBV6-5 and J usage is TRBJ1-2; 8 bases are shared with TRBD1. V gave up 2 bases and J gave up 7 bases; unmatched junction bases: 6. CDR3 length: 14 residues. The germline V gene encodes CDR1 MNHEY and CDR2 SVGAGI. In nucleotides, the CDR3 is TGTGCCAGCAGTTACGTACCCGGGACAGGTGGCTACACCTTC. Amino acid sequence: CASSYVPGTGGYTF.

As to this clone: Other DNA sequences in the sample encode the same CDR3. The chain is built from TRBV19 and TRBJ1-5; 8 bases map to TRBD1. CDR1 LNHDA and CDR2 SQIVND come from the germline V gene (reference sequence). The CDR3 runs 13 residues. Trimming cost V 5 bases and J 7 bases; bases outside gene matches: 4. The CDR3 DNA reads TGTGCCAGTAGTCGACAGGGGAACCAGCCCCAGCATTTT. This translates into CASSRQGNQPQHF.

The chain links TRBV2 to TRBJ1-5; D uncertain. This CDR3 comprises 13 residues. Looked up from germline, CDR1 is SNHLY and CDR2 is FYNNEI. Trimming removed 4 bases at V and 6 bases at J, with 10 bases between. CDR3 region: CASSVQSSQPQHF. CDR3 nucleotides: TGTGCCAGCAGTGTACAGTCCAGTCAGCCCCAGCATTTT.

This clone was found once. The chain links TRBV24-1 to TRBJ2-1; the D is unclear. Germline V gene lookup returns CDR1 KGHDR and CDR2 SFDVKD. CDR3 size: 16 residues. Trimming left V 4 bases short and J 0 bases short, with 12 bases between. CDR3 protein: CATSDPTGSSYNEQFF. The CDR3, as DNA: TGTGCCACCAGTGACCCTACGGGTAGCTCCTACAATGAGCAGTTCTTC.

The chain links TRBV28 to TRBJ1-5; D ambiguous. Per the germline V gene, CDR1 is MDHEN and CDR2 is SYDVKM. The germline V and J ends were trimmed by 7 bases and 3 bases, with 13 bases remaining between them. This CDR3 has 14 amino acids. For the CDR3, the DNA is TGTGCCAGCACCTTTGACACCTCCAATCAGCCCCAGCATTTT. Its translation: CASTFDTSNQPQHF. The full variable domain, in which reference TRBV28 and TRBJ1-5 provide the parts outside the CDR3, is DVKVTQSSRYLVKRTGEKVFLECVQDMDHENMFWYRQDPGLGLRLIYFSYDVKMKEKGDIPEGYSVSREKKERFSLILESASTNQTSMYLCASTFDTSNQPQHFGDGTRLSIL.

The rearrangement links TRBV29-1 to TRBJ1-1; D call uncertain. V was trimmed by 6 bases and J by 7 bases, leaving 18 bases between them. The CDR3 runs 13 residues. Germline CDR1 reads SQVTM; CDR2 reads ANQGSEA. The CDR3 nucleotides read TGCAGCGTAAACTCCGGCGGGGTGGATGAAGCTTTCTTT. Translated: CSVNSGGVDEAFF.

The chain is built from TRBV7-8 and TRBJ1-2; 10 bases match TRBD1. The germline gives CDR1 SGHVS, CDR2 FQNEAQ. This CDR3 has 12 residues. Trimming cost V 10 bases and J 7 bases; bases outside gene matches: 6. CDR3 loop: CATRDRGSGYTF. The CDR3 DNA reads as TGTGCCACTAGGGACAGGGGATCTGGCTACACCTTC. Variable domain in full (rest from reference TRBV7-8 and TRBJ1-2): GAGVSQSPRYKVAKRGQDVALRCDPISGHVSLFWYQQALGQGPEFLTYFQNEAQLDKSGLPSDRFFAERPEGSVSTLKIQRTQQEDSAVYLCATRDRGSGYTFGSGTRLTVV.

The gene calls are TRBV24-1 and TRBJ2-7, with D maybe TRBD1 (7 bases). The CDR3 contains 16 residues. V lost 2 bases and J 2 bases, leaving 15 bases between the germline ends. Germline-derived CDR1 and CDR2 are KGHDR and SFDVKD. DNA for the CDR3: TGTGCCACCAGTGATTATGGTGCAGGGGGGACCTACGAGCAGTACTTC. Translation gives CATSDYGAGGTYEQYF.

J is TRBJ2-7 and V is TRBV28; TRBD1 matches 11 bases. CDR1 is MDHEN and CDR2 is SYDVKM in the germline V gene. The CDR3 is 15 amino acids. The ends lost 6 bases at V and 4 bases at J; junction bases unmatched: 8. CDR3 protein: CASRTLGQGAYEQYF. In DNA form, the CDR3 reads TGTGCCAGCAGGACCTTAGGACAGGGGGCTTACGAGCAGTACTTC.

This chain uses TRBV5-4 with TRBJ1-2; 7 bases agree with TRBD1. V trimming: 4 bases; J trimming: 6 bases; junction bases outside the gene matches: 9. The CDR3 covers 14 residues. Germline CDR1 is SGHNT and CDR2 is YYREEE (reference sequence). The DNA for the CDR3 is TGTGCCAGCAGCATGCAGGACAGGAGCCATGGCTACACCTTC. Encoded protein: CASSMQDRSHGYTF.

The chain recombines TRBV9 with TRBJ1-1; weak D call: TRBD1 (6 bases). The CDR3 runs 14 residues. The germline V and J ends were trimmed by 0 bases and 4 bases, with 10 bases remaining between them. CDR1 is SGDLS, CDR2 YYNGEE, per germline. In DNA form, the CDR3 reads TGTGCCAGCAGCGTAGATCAGGGGAGCACTGAAGCTTTCTTT. Its protein is CASSVDQGSTEAFF.

For this clone: Different DNA sequences within this sample yield the same CDR3. The rearrangement links TRBV28 to TRBJ1-5; 7 bases are shared with TRBD1. This CDR3 is built from 15 residues. CDR1 MDHEN and CDR2 SYDVKM come from the germline V gene. The V and J ends lost 4 bases and 2 bases, in that order; junction bases with no gene match: 5. The CDR3 sequence: CASSSTGSGNQPQHF. Here the CDR3 DNA reads TGTGCCAGCAGTTCGACAGGGTCGGGCAATCAGCCCCAGCATTTT.

CDR3 amino acids: CASSPVFRGGAGYEQYF. For the CDR3, the DNA is TGCGCCAGCAGCCCCGTCTTTCGGGGGGGGGCAGGGTACGAGCAGTACTTC. The chain carries TRBV4-1 and TRBJ2-7; 8 bases fit TRBD2. Germline CDR1 MGHRA, CDR2 YSYEKL. The CDR3 totals 17 residues. With V trimmed by 4 bases and J by 4 bases, 15 bases remained unmatched.

The rearrangement links TRBV7-9 to TRBJ2-7; 7 nucleotides line up with TRBD2. The trim removed 3 bases at V and 7 bases at J, leaving 12 bases unmatched. Germline V gene lookup returns CDR1 SEHNR and CDR2 FQNEAQ (reference sequence). This CDR3 is 15 amino acids long. The CDR3 sequence is CASSFNGGSLEEQYF. DNA of the CDR3: TGTGCCAGCAGCTTTAATGGCGGGAGTTTGGAAGAGCAGTACTTC.

In DNA, the CDR3 is TGTGCCAGCAGCCCGGACAGGGGGAATGAAAAACTGTTTTTT. Translated, it gives CASSPDRGNEKLFF. The chain has TRBV4-2 and TRBJ1-4, with 10 bases lining up with TRBD1. Germline V lookup: CDR1 LGHNA, CDR2 YNFKEQ. The CDR3 sequence is 14 residues long. V lost 4 bases, J lost 5 bases, and 1 base stayed unmatched.

The chain combines TRBV6-5 with TRBJ1-1; no definite D call. The V end lost 6 bases, the J end lost 0 bases, and 11 bases lay between the germline ends. The germline V gene has CDR1 MNHEY and CDR2 SVGAGI. The CDR3 runs 14 residues. CDR3 residues: CASRPVNMNTEAFF. In DNA, the CDR3 is TGTGCCAGCAGACCCGTTAACATGAACACTGAAGCTTTCTTT.

The chain couples TRBV2 to TRBJ1-1; D uncertain. V lost 4 bases and J lost 2, with 2 bases in between. This CDR3 spans 11 amino acids. Germline CDR1 and CDR2: SNHLY and FYNNEI. CDR3 residues: CASSVNTEAFF. For the CDR3, the DNA is TGTGCCAGCAGTGTAAACACTGAAGCTTTCTTT.

V usage is TRBV24-1 and J usage is TRBJ2-7, with D perhaps TRBD2 (5 bases). This CDR3 is 15 amino acids long. The germline V gene has CDR1 KGHDR and CDR2 SFDVKD. V was clipped by 4 bases and J by 4 bases, with 16 bases between them. CDR3 coding DNA: TGTGCCACCAGTGACCCTCGAGAGGGTGGTTACGAGCAGTACTTC. As protein: CATSDPREGGYEQYF.

In its sample, this clone was seen a few times. V gene TRBV11-2 combines with J gene TRBJ1-1; D perhaps matches TRBD1 (6 bases). The CDR3 totals 13 residues. Per germline, CDR1 SGHAT and CDR2 FQNNGV. V was shortened by 2 bases and J by 6 bases, with 10 bases between the two germline ends. CDR3 region: CASSLLGASEAFF. Here the CDR3 DNA reads TGTGCCAGCAGCTTACTGGGGGCCTCTGAAGCTTTCTTT.

This chain connects TRBV18 to TRBJ1-5, with 8 positions matching TRBD1. Germline loops: CDR1 KGHSH, CDR2 LQKENI. The J segment lost 8 bases and the V segment lost 3 bases, leaving 6 bases of the junction unmatched. This CDR3 comprises 14 residues. CDR3: CASSPDRGMEPQHF. In DNA, the CDR3 is TGTGCCAGCTCACCCGACAGGGGCATGGAGCCCCAGCATTTT.

This clone has more than one count but fewer than ten. V and J are TRBV7-9 and TRBJ2-7; D is unclear. Germline V CDR1 and CDR2: SEHNR, FQNEAQ (reference sequence). The CDR3 sequence is 14 residues long. Between the trimmed V and J ends, which lost 2 bases and 2 bases, there was a span of 10 bases. CDR3: CASSLTDRAYEQYF. Here the CDR3 DNA reads TGTGCCAGCAGCTTAACTGACCGGGCCTACGAGCAGTACTTC.

This clone has just one count. This sequence joins TRBV7-9 and TRBJ2-5; 8 bases agree with TRBD2. The CDR3 extends over 14 amino acids. Germline V gene sequence: CDR1 SEHNR, CDR2 FQNEAQ (reference sequence). The V and J ends lost 5 bases and 5 bases, in that order; junction bases with no gene match: 7. The DNA for the CDR3 is TGTGCCAGCAGCCTTGCGGGGGGTTCGGAGACCCAGTACTTC. Protein product: CASSLAGGSETQYF. The whole variable domain, filled in from reference TRBV7-9 and TRBJ2-5, reads DTGVSQNPRHKITKRGQNVTFRCDPISEHNRLYWYRQTLGQGPEFLTYFQNEAQLEKSRLLSDRFSAERPKGSFSTLEIQRTEQGDSAMYLCASSLAGGSETQYFGPGTRLLVL.

This chain links TRBV6-5 with TRBJ1-1; 7 bases agree with TRBD1. This CDR3 comprises 14 residues. Germline V lookup: CDR1 MNHEY, CDR2 SVGAGI. V gave up 5 bases and J gave up 3 bases; unmatched junction bases: 6. This CDR3 reads CASSPRQGHTEAFF. For the CDR3, the DNA is TGTGCCAGCAGTCCCAGACAGGGTCACACTGAAGCTTTCTTT.